A selection of T cell receptor beta chains follows, all from one sample in a study of radiotherapy plus CTLA-4 blockade in lung cancer. Measured with immunoSEQ multiplex PCR; TCRdb has only the in-frame clones, and not every one. The sample holds about 46,000 clones; 79% are singletons and the top ten take 7.5% to 9.5%. Sample: peripheral blood, taken from a patient treated with radiotherapy plus ipilimumab. These receptor sequences come from a human donor with non-small cell lung cancer who had a complete response to radiotherapy plus ipilimumab. Both conserved end residues are part of each CDR3. D genes are given only for firm matches.

j_gene: TRBJ1-2
v_gene: TRBV19
d_gene: TRBD1
CDR3aa: CASSITGTGKGYTF

j_gene: TRBJ1-2
v_gene: TRBV5-1
d_gene: .
CDR3aa: CASSLDTNYGYTF

j_gene: TRBJ2-7
v_gene: TRBV30
d_gene: .
CDR3aa: CAWSRKEVFNEQYF

j_gene: TRBJ2-3
v_gene: TRBV7-9
d_gene: .
CDR3aa: CASSSSGGDTQYF

j_gene: TRBJ2-7
v_gene: TRBV14
d_gene: TRBD1
CDR3aa: CASSLWKGQVYEQYF

j_gene: TRBJ1-1
v_gene: TRBV2
d_gene: .
CDR3aa: CASSAGVNTEAFF

j_gene: TRBJ2-1
v_gene: TRBV6-5
d_gene: TRBD1
CDR3aa: CASKVRQGGTNEQFF

j_gene: TRBJ2-7
v_gene: TRBV4-3
d_gene: .
CDR3aa: CASSQAQANIYEQYF

j_gene: TRBJ2-3
v_gene: TRBV7-9
d_gene: TRBD2
CDR3aa: CASRSQAGGVDTQYF

j_gene: TRBJ1-4
v_gene: TRBV27
d_gene: .
CDR3aa: CASSFSGVEEKLFF

j_gene: TRBJ2-7
v_gene: TRBV7-9
d_gene: TRBD2
CDR3aa: CASSAREGPDEQYF

j_gene: TRBJ2-1
v_gene: TRBV14
d_gene: TRBD2
CDR3aa: CASSSRGAGELGEQFF

j_gene: TRBJ1-2
v_gene: TRBV19
d_gene: TRBD1
CDR3aa: CASSIGSPRQGFGYTF

j_gene: TRBJ2-7
v_gene: TRBV6-5
d_gene: TRBD1
CDR3aa: CASSYAGTATYEQYF

j_gene: TRBJ1-5
v_gene: TRBV19
d_gene: TRBD1
CDR3aa: CASSMTYRGHQPQHF

j_gene: .
v_gene: TRBV7-9
d_gene: TRBD1
CDR3aa: CASSPLDREDYEQYF